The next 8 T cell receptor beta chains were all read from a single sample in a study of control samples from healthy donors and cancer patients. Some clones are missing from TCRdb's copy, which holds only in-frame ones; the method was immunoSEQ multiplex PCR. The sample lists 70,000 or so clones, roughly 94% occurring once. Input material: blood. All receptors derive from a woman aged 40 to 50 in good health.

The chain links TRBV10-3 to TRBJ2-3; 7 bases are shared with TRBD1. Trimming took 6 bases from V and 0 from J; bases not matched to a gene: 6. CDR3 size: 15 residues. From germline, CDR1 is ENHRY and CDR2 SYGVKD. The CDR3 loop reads CAISDRDPSTDTQYF. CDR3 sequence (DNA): TGTGCCATCAGCGACAGGGACCCTAGCACAGATACGCAGTATTTT.

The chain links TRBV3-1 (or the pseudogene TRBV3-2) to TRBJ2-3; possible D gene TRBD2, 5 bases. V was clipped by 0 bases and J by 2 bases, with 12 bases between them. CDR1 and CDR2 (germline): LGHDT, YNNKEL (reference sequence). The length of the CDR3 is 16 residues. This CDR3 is CASSQDHGVITDTQYF. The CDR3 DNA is TGTGCCAGCAGCCAAGATCACGGGGTCATCACAGATACGCAGTATTTT.

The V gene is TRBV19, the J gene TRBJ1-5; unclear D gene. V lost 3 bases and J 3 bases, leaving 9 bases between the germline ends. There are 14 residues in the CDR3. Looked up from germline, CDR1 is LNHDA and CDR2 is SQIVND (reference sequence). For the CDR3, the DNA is TGTGCCAGTAGTATTATGTCGGCCAATCAGCCCCAGCATTTT. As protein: CASSIMSANQPQHF.

The CDR3 nucleotides read TGTGCCAGTAGCACCCCAAGCCGCACCGGGGAGCTGTTTTTT. This codes for CASSTPSRTGELFF. The chain has TRBV19 and TRBJ2-2; no clear D. V was pared by 6 bases and J by 4 bases, with 12 bases between. The CDR3 runs to 14 residues. Looked up from germline, CDR1 is LNHDA and CDR2 is SQIVND (reference sequence). The full variable domain, with the rest looked up from reference TRBV19 and TRBJ2-2, is DGGITQSPKYLFRKEGQNVTLSCEQNLNHDAMYWYRQDPGQGLRLIYYSQIVNDFQKGDIAEGYSVSREKKESFPLTVTSAQKNPTAFYLCASSTPSRTGELFFGEGSRLTVL.

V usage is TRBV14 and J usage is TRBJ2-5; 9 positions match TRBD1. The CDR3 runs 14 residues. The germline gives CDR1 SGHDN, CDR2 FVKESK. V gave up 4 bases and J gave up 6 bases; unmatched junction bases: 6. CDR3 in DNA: TGTGCCAGCAGCCCTACGACAGGGGGAAAGACCCAGTACTTC. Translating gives CASSPTTGGKTQYF. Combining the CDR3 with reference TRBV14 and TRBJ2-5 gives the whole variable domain EAGVTQFPSHSVIEKGQTVTLRCDPISGHDNLYWYRRVMGKEIKFLLHFVKESKQDESGMPNNRFLAERTGGTYSTLKVQPAELEDSGVYFCASSPTTGGKTQYFGPGTRLLVL.

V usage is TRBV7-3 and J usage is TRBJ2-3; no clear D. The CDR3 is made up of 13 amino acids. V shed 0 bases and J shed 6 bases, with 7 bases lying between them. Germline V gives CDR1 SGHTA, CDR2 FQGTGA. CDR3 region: CASSLTGIDTQYF. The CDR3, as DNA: TGTGCCAGCAGCTTAACAGGGATTGATACGCAGTATTTT.

The CDR3 sequence: CASSSAGNSYEQYF. In DNA form, the CDR3 reads TGTGCCAGCTCATCAGCCGGGAACTCCTACGAGCAGTACTTC. The chain is built from TRBV18 and TRBJ2-7; a possible D gene is TRBD2 (5 bases). CDR1 is KGHSH, CDR2 LQKENI, per germline. Trimming took 5 bases from V and 0 from J, leaving 11 bases between them. This CDR3 spans 14 amino acids.

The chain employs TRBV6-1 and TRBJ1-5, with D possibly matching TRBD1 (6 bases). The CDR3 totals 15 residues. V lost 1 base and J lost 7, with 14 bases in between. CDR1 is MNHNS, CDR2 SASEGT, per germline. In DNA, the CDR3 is TGTGCCAGCAGTGAAGGCGAAGGGGGGGGACAGCCCCAGCATTTT. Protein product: CASSEGEGGGQPQHF.